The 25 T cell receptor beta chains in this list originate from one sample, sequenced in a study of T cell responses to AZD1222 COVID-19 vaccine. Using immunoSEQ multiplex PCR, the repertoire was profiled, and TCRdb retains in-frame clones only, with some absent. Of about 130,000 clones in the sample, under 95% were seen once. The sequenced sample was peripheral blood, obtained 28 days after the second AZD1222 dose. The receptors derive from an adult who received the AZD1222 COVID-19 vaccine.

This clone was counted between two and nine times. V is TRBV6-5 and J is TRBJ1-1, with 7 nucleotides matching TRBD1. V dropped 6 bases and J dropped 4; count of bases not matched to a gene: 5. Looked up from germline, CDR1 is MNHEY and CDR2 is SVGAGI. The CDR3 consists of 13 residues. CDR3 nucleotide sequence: TGTGCCAGCAGACTCACAGGGGTCACTGAAGCTTTCTTT. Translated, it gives CASRLTGVTEAFF.

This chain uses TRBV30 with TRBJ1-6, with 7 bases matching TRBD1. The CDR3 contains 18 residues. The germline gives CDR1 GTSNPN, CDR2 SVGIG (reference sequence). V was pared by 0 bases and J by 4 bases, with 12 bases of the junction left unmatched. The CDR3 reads CAWSVRDRTLLYNSPLHF. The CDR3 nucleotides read TGTGCCTGGAGTGTACGGGACAGAACCCTCCTATATAATTCACCCCTCCACTTT.

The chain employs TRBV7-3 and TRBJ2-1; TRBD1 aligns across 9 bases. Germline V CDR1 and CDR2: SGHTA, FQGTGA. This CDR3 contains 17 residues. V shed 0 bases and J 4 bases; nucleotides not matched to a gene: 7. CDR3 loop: CASSLTGTGSWYNEQFF. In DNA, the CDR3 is TGTGCCAGCAGCTTAACAGGGACAGGGTCATGGTACAATGAGCAGTTCTTC.

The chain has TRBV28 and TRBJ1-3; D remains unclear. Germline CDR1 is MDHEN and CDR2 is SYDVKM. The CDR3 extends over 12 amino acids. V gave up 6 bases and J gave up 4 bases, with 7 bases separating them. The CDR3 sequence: CASRRNGNTIYF. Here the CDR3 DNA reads TGTGCCAGCAGGAGAAACGGAAACACCATATATTTT.

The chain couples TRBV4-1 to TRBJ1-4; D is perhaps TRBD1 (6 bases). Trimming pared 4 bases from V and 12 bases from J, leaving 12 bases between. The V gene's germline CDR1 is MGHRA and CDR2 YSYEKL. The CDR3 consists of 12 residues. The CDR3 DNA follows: TGCGCCAGCAGCCCAGGGGCAGGGGAACTGTTTTTT. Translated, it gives CASSPGAGELFF.

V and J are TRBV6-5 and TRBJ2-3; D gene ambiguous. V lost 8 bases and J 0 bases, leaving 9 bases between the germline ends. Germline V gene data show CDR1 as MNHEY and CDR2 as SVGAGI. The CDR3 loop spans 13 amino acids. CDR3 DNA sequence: TGTGCCAGCGACGCGGACAGCACAGATACGCAGTATTTT. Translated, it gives CASDADSTDTQYF.

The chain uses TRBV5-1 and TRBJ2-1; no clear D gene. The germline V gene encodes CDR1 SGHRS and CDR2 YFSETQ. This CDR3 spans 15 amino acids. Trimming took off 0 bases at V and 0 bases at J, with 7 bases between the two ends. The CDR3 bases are TGCGCCAGCAGCTTGGTGTCGGGCTCCTACAATGAGCAGTTCTTC. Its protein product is CASSLVSGSYNEQFF.

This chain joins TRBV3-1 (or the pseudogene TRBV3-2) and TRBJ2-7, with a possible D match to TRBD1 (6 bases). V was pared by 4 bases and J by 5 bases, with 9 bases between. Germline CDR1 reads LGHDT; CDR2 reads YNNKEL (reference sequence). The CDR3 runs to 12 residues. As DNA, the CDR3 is TGTGCCAGCAGCCGGACAGCCAACGAGCAGTACTTC. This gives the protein CASSRTANEQYF.

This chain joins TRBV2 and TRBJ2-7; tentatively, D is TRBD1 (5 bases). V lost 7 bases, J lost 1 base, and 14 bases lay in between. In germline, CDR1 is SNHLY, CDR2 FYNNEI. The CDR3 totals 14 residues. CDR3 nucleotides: TGTGCCAGCACGTACGTCCAGGGTTCCTACGAGCAGTACTTC. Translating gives CASTYVQGSYEQYF.

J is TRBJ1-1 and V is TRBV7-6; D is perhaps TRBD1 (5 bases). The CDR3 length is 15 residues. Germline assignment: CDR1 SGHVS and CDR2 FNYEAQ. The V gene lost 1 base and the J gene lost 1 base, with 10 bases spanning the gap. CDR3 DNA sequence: TGTGCCAGCAGCTTAGGGGGGGTCCGGAACACTGAAGCTTTCTTT. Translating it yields CASSLGGVRNTEAFF.

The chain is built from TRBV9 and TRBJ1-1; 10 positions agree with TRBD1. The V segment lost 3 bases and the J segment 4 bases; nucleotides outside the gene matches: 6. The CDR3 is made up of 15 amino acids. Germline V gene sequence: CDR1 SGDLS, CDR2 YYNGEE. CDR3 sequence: CASSAGDRGTTEAFF. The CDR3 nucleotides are TGTGCCAGCAGCGCTGGGGACAGGGGTACCACTGAAGCTTTCTTT.

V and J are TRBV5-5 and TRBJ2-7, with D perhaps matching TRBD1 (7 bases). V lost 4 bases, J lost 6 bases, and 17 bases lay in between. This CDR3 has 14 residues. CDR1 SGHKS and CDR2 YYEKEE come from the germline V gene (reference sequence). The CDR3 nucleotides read TGTGCCAGCAGCCCGGAGGGACAGTCTTTCGAGCAGTACTTC. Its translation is CASSPEGQSFEQYF.

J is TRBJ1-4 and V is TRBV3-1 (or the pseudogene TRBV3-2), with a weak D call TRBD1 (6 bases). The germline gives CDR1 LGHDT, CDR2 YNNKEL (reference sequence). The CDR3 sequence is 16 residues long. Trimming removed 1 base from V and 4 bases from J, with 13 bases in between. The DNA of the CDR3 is TGTGCCAGCAGCCAAGCCAGGGGTTTTGTTAATGAAAAACTGTTTTTT. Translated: CASSQARGFVNEKLFF.

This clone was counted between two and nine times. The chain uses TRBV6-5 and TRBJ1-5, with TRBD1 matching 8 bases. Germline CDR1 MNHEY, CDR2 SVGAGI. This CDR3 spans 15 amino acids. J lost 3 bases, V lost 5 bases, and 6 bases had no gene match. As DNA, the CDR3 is TGTGCCAGCAGTAGGACAGGGAATGCCAATCAGCCCCAGCATTTT. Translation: CASSRTGNANQPQHF.

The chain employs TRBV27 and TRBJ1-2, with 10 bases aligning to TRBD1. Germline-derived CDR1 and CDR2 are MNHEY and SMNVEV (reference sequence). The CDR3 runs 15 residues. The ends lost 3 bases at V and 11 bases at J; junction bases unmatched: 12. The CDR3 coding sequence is TGTGCCAGCAGTTTTTATCCTGACAGGGGGCGTCGGTACACCTTC. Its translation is CASSFYPDRGRRYTF.

The DNA of the CDR3 is TGTGCCAGCAGCGTAGAGGGGGGAGGGCCTAGCACAGATACGCAGTATTTT. Protein product: CASSVEGGGPSTDTQYF. This chain links TRBV9 with TRBJ2-3; maybe TRBD2 (7 bases). CDR1 and CDR2 from the germline V gene are SGDLS and YYNGEE. Trimming took off 0 bases at V and 0 bases at J, with 14 bases between the two ends. The length of the CDR3 is 17 residues.

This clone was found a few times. The CDR3 nucleotides read TGTGCCAGCAGTCCGGGGAGCGGCGGCGAAAAACTGTTTTTT. Residues: CASSPGSGGEKLFF. The chain couples TRBV6-2 or TRBV6-3 to TRBJ1-4; D is undetermined. The germline gives CDR1 MNHEY, CDR2 SVGEGT. The CDR3 runs to 14 residues. V gave up 5 bases and J gave up 8 bases, with 15 bases separating them.

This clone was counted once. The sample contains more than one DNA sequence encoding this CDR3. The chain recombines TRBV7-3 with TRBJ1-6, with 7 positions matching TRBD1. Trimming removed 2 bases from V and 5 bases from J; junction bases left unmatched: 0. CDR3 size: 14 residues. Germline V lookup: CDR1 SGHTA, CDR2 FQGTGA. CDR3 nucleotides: TGTGCCAGCAGCTTAGGGACAGATAATTCACCCCTCCACTTT. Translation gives CASSLGTDNSPLHF.

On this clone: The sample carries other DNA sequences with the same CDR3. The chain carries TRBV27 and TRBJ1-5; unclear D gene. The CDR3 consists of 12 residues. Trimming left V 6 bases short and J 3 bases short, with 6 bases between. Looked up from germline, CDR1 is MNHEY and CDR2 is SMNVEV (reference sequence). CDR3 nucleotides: TGTGCCAGCAGCCCCCACAATCAGCCCCAGCATTTT. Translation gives CASSPHNQPQHF.

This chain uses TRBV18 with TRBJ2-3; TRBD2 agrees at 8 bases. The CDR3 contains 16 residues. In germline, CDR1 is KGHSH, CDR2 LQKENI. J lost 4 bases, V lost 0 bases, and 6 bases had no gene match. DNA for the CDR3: TGTGCCAGCTCACCACCGTCGAGCGGGAGAGCAGATACGCAGTATTTT. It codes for CASSPPSSGRADTQYF.

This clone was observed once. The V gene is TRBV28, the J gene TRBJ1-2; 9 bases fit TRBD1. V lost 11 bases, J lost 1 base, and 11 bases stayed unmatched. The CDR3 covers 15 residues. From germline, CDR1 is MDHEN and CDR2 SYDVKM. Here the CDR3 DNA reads TGTGCCGGCTATGAGGGGACAGGGTTTAACTATGGCTACACCTTC. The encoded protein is CAGYEGTGFNYGYTF.

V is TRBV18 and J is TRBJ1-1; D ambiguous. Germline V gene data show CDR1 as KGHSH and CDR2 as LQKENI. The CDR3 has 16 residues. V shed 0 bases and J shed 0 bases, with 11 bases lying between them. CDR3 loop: CASSPPTYTMNTEAFF. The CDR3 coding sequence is TGTGCCAGCTCACCACCCACCTACACCATGAACACTGAAGCTTTCTTT.

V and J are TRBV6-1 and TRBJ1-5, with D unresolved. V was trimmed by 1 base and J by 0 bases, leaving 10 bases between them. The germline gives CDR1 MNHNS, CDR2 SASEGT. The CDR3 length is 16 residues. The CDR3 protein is CASSEVEFFSNQPQHF. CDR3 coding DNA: TGTGCCAGCAGTGAAGTGGAGTTTTTTAGCAATCAGCCCCAGCATTTT.

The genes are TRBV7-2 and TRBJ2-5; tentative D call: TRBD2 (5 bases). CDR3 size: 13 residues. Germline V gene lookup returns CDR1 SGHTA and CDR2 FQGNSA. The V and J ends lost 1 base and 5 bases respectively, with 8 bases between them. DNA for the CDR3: TGTGCCAGCAGCTTAGAGAGGGAGGAGACCCAGTACTTC. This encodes CASSLEREETQYF. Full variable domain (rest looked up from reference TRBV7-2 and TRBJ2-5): GAGVSQSPSNKVTEKGKDVELRCDPISGHTALYWYRQSLGQGLEFLIYFQGNSAPDKSGLPSDRFSAERTGGSVSTLTIQRTQQEDSAVYLCASSLEREETQYFGPGTRLLVL.

CDR3 protein: CASSSLSATNEKLFF. Written as DNA, the CDR3 is TGTGCCAGCAGTTCCCTTAGTGCAACTAATGAAAAACTGTTTTTT. V usage is TRBV27 and J usage is TRBJ1-4; D gene uncertain. The V end lost 4 bases, the J end lost 0 bases, and 9 bases lay between the germline ends. CDR1 is MNHEY, CDR2 SMNVEV, per germline (reference sequence). CDR3 length: 15 amino acids.